The 19 T cell receptor beta chains reported below all come from one sample, sequenced in a study of shared clonotypes between healthy human individuals. Sequencing was performed with immunoSEQ multiplex PCR; in TCRdb, only in-frame clones are kept and a portion is missing. The sample consists of around 500,000 clones, roughly 80% of them appearing once. The sample was PBMCs. The receptor set was obtained from a woman aged 40 to 50 in good health. Some clones in this sample may be carry-over from other donors' samples.

Concerning this clone itself: A far larger clone is one nucleotide away, so this likely arose from a read error. This chain uses TRBV29-1 with TRBJ2-1; 10 bases agree with TRBD2. The trim removed 5 bases at V and 9 bases at J, leaving 10 bases unmatched. Germline V gives CDR1 SQVTM, CDR2 ANQGSEA. The CDR3 consists of 14 residues. The chain's CDR3 is CSVRRTSGIGEQFF. The CDR3 DNA reads TGCAGCGTTCGCCGAACTAGCGGGATAGGTGAGCAGTTCTTC.

As to this clone: A far larger clone is just one base off, so this is likely a read error. J is TRBJ1-2 and V is TRBV2; D ambiguous. The length of the CDR3 is 12 residues. V was cut by 7 bases and J by 7 bases, with 13 bases left in between. CDR1 is SNHLY and CDR2 is FYNNEI in the germline V gene. The CDR3 sequence is CASIAAGGGYTF. The CDR3 DNA reads as TGTGCCAGCATAGCGGCAGGAGGTGGCTACACCTTC.

This clone was recorded many times. Additional DNA sequences in this sample encode the identical CDR3. This sequence joins TRBV7-9 and TRBJ2-1, with 10 positions matching TRBD1. The ends lost 7 bases at V and 6 bases at J; junction bases unmatched: 9. Germline V gene sequence: CDR1 SEHNR, CDR2 FQNEAQ (reference sequence). The CDR3 has 15 residues. CDR3 region: CASMRGQGRSNEQFF. Written as DNA, the CDR3 is TGTGCCAGCATGAGGGGACAGGGGCGATCCAATGAGCAGTTCTTC.

The chain employs TRBV4-1 and TRBJ2-2; D may match TRBD1 or TRBD2 (5 bases each). The germline V and J ends were trimmed by 1 base and 4 bases, with 10 bases remaining between them. The CDR3 extends over 15 amino acids. CDR1 and CDR2 from the germline V gene are MGHRA and YSYEKL. For the CDR3, the DNA is TGCGCCAGCAGCCAAGGTGGGGGTATCACCGGGGAGCTGTTTTTT. Residues: CASSQGGGITGELFF.

J is TRBJ1-1 and V is TRBV15, with 8 bases fitting TRBD1. Germline V gene data show CDR1 as LNHNV and CDR2 as YYDKDF (reference sequence). The J segment lost 7 bases and the V segment lost 5 bases, leaving 6 bases of the junction unmatched. The CDR3 is made up of 13 amino acids. In DNA, the CDR3 is TGTGCCACCAGCTGGGACAGGACGGATGAAGCTTTCTTT. Translated, it gives CATSWDRTDEAFF.

This clone has only a few counts. The J gene is TRBJ2-6, the V gene TRBV6-5; D remains unclear. V lost 3 bases, J lost 4 bases, and 7 bases lay in between. Per the germline V gene, CDR1 is MNHEY and CDR2 is SVGAGI. This CDR3 has 14 residues. The CDR3 loop reads CASSYLAGANVLTF. CDR3 DNA sequence: TGTGCCAGCAGTTATTTGGCCGGGGCCAACGTCCTGACTTTC.

The V and J genes are TRBV5-4 and TRBJ1-2; 8 bases are shared with TRBD1. The J segment lost 6 bases and the V segment lost 2 bases, leaving 3 bases of the junction unmatched. Germline V gene data show CDR1 as SGHNT and CDR2 as YYREEE (reference sequence). The CDR3 has 13 amino acids. CDR3 amino acids: CASSFNRGDGYTF. The CDR3 DNA follows: TGTGCCAGCAGCTTCAACAGGGGGGATGGCTACACCTTC.

V and J are TRBV6-5 and TRBJ2-2, with D unresolved. The length of the CDR3 is 15 residues. CDR1 and CDR2 from the germline V gene are MNHEY and SVGAGI. Trimming took 6 bases from V and 0 from J, leaving 11 bases between them. The CDR3 DNA sequence: TGTGCCAGCAGGAAGACACGGCCGAACACCGGGGAGCTGTTTTTT. Translation: CASRKTRPNTGELFF.

Only a few counts were recorded for this clone. This sequence is one base from a far larger clone and is likely a read error. V usage is TRBV9 and J usage is TRBJ1-5; no clear D. Germline CDR1 and CDR2: SGDLS and YYNGEE. V shed 0 bases and J shed 7 bases, with 14 bases lying between them. The CDR3 runs to 15 residues. The CDR3 nucleotides read TGTGCCAGCAGCGTAGAGTGGGCGCGGGGACAGCCCCAGCATTTT. Protein: CASSVEWARGQPQHF.

The genes are TRBV19 and TRBJ2-2; 8 nucleotides agree with TRBD2. The CDR3 spans 15 residues. The germline V gene has CDR1 LNHDA and CDR2 SQIVND (reference sequence). V lost 3 bases, J lost 9 bases, and 9 bases stayed unmatched. CDR3 nucleotide sequence: TGTGCCAGTAGTATTTCGGGGGGGGCGCCCTGGGAGCTGTTTTTT. This encodes CASSISGGAPWELFF. Together with reference TRBV19 and TRBJ2-2, the CDR3 gives the full variable domain: DGGITQSPKYLFRKEGQNVTLSCEQNLNHDAMYWYRQDPGQGLRLIYYSQIVNDFQKGDIAEGYSVSREKKESFPLTVTSAQKNPTAFYLCASSISGGAPWELFFGEGSRLTVL.

A word on this clone: A far larger clone is only one base removed, so a read error is likely. Other DNA variants within this sample encode the same CDR3. The V call is TRBV10-3, the J call TRBJ2-7; no definite D call. CDR1 ENHRY and CDR2 SYGVKD come from the germline V gene. Trimming removed 0 bases from V and 3 bases from J, with 9 bases in between. The CDR3 covers 14 residues. The CDR3 DNA sequence: TGTGCCATCAGTGAGTCCAGCCGCTACTACGAGCAGTACTTC. This encodes CAISESSRYYEQYF.

The gene calls are TRBV4-3 and TRBJ2-1, with a weak D call TRBD1 (6 bases). The CDR3 contains 15 residues. The germline V gene has CDR1 LGHNA and CDR2 YSLEER. The V end lost 0 bases, the J end lost 5 bases, and 11 bases lay between the germline ends. The CDR3 region is CASSQDWGQDNEQFF. DNA for the CDR3: TGCGCCAGCAGCCAAGATTGGGGGCAGGACAATGAGCAGTTCTTC.

The count of this clone is one. CDR3 coding DNA: TGTGCCAGTCGGACAGCGAACACTGAAGCTTTCTTT. Protein product: CASRTANTEAFF. The gene calls are TRBV19 and TRBJ1-1; D perhaps matches TRBD1 (6 bases). CDR3 length: 12 residues. Germline V gene data show CDR1 as LNHDA and CDR2 as SQIVND (reference sequence). Trimming pared 8 bases from V and 1 base from J, leaving 8 bases between. Full variable domain (rest looked up from reference TRBV19 and TRBJ1-1): DGGITQSPKYLFRKEGQNVTLSCEQNLNHDAMYWYRQDPGQGLRLIYYSQIVNDFQKGDIAEGYSVSREKKESFPLTVTSAQKNPTAFYLCASRTANTEAFFGQGTRLTVV.

This clone was counted only a few times. Only one base separates this from a far larger clonotype, so it likely reflects a read error. The chain carries TRBV7-9 and TRBJ1-1; D call uncertain. Per germline, CDR1 SEHNR and CDR2 FQNEAQ (reference sequence). V was pared by 1 base and J by 3 bases, with 6 bases between. This CDR3 spans 13 amino acids. CDR3: CASSLGVDTEAFF. The CDR3 DNA sequence: TGTGCCAGCAGCTTAGGTGTGGACACTGAAGCTTTCTTT.

V and J are TRBV6-6 and TRBJ2-2, with D perhaps matching TRBD1 (6 bases). The germline V gene has CDR1 MNHNY and CDR2 SVGAGI (reference sequence). V was clipped by 4 bases and J by 4 bases, with 13 bases between them. This CDR3 has 15 amino acids. CDR3 in amino acids: CASSWGLGGTGELFF. The CDR3 coding sequence is TGTGCCAGCAGTTGGGGGCTAGGTGGCACCGGGGAGCTGTTTTTT.

This clone was counted ten times or more. The V and J genes are TRBV7-2 and TRBJ2-7; 10 bases map to TRBD2. CDR1 and CDR2 from the germline V gene are SGHTA and FQGNSA. V was clipped by 1 base and J by 4 bases; unmatched bases: 13. CDR3 size: 18 residues. The CDR3 is CASSLVGSAGGAGYEQYF. The CDR3, as DNA: TGTGCCAGCAGCTTAGTGGGCTCAGCGGGAGGGGCGGGGTACGAGCAGTACTTC. Full variable domain (rest looked up from reference TRBV7-2 and TRBJ2-7): GAGVSQSPSNKVTEKGKDVELRCDPISGHTALYWYRQSLGQGLEFLIYFQGNSAPDKSGLPSDRFSAERTGGSVSTLTIQRTQQEDSAVYLCASSLVGSAGGAGYEQYFGPGTRLTVT.

The gene calls are TRBV6-5 and TRBJ2-7; tentatively, D is TRBD2 (6 bases). Per the germline V gene, CDR1 is MNHEY and CDR2 is SVGAGI. Trimming took off 0 bases at V and 4 bases at J, with 10 bases between the two ends. The CDR3 contains 14 residues. CDR3 region: CASSYSRERYEQYF. The CDR3 bases are TGTGCCAGCAGTTACTCACGGGAGCGGTACGAGCAGTACTTC.

This clone appeared a few times. A far larger clone is one base from this, pointing to a likely read error. This rearrangement joins TRBV10-2 to TRBJ2-2; D not resolved. Germline V gene lookup returns CDR1 WSHSY and CDR2 SAAADI. The CDR3 contains 14 residues. Trimming pared 7 bases from V and 1 base from J, leaving 10 bases between. The CDR3, as DNA: TGCGCCAGCAAGCTATACGTGAACACCGGGGAGCTGTTTTTT. This sequence encodes CASKLYVNTGELFF.

The genes are TRBV9 and TRBJ2-2; D remains ambiguous. V was pared by 0 bases and J by 5 bases, with 5 bases between. Germline loops: CDR1 SGDLS, CDR2 YYNGEE. The CDR3 sequence is 13 residues long. CDR3 sequence reads: CASSVVQTGELFF. Written as DNA, the CDR3 is TGTGCCAGCAGCGTAGTTCAGACCGGGGAGCTGTTTTTT.